These 20 T cell receptor beta chains came from one sample sequenced in a study of T-cell memory formation after mild COVID-19. Each CDR3 protein is one row after TCRdb ran MiXCR on the 5' RACE reads. The table records around 340,000 distinct CDR3 sequences, roughly 15% of them present only once. What was sequenced was PBMCs or a T cell subset sorted from them (not recorded which). The receptors here all came from a man between 18 and 29 years old who had mild COVID-19 (a few samples of this study predate the infection). Cell type and time point are not known.

This chain connects TRBV12-3 or TRBV12-4 to TRBJ2-7; tentative D call: TRBD1 (6 bases). The CDR3 is 16 residues long. V was pared by 5 bases and J by 0 bases, with 17 bases between. Here the CDR3 DNA reads TGTGCCAGCAGTCCCGACAGGCCCCCCAGCTCCTACGAGCAGTACTTC. As protein: CASSPDRPPSSYEQYF.

This clonotype was picked up a small number of times. The genes are TRBV7-9 and TRBJ2-1; D not certain. The CDR3 is 14 amino acids. CDR1 and CDR2 from the germline V gene are SEHNR and FQNEAQ (reference sequence). Trimming removed 5 bases from V and 6 bases from J, with 14 bases in between. CDR3 DNA sequence: TGTGCCAGCAGCCCCGATTACGGGCCCAATGAGCAGTTCTTC. It codes for CASSPDYGPNEQFF. The full variable domain, rest sourced from reference TRBV7-9 and TRBJ2-1, is DTGVSQNPRHKITKRGQNVTFRCDPISEHNRLYWYRQTLGQGPEFLTYFQNEAQLEKSRLLSDRFSAERPKGSFSTLEIQRTEQGDSAMYLCASSPDYGPNEQFFGPGTRLTVL.

This clonotype was observed at least ten times. The rearrangement links TRBV4-1 to TRBJ1-1; possible D gene TRBD1, 6 bases. This CDR3 has 13 residues. Germline V gene data show CDR1 as MGHRA and CDR2 as YSYEKL. V was cut by 4 bases and J by 3 bases, with 9 bases left in between. The CDR3 loop reads CASSRGGDTEAFF. DNA for the CDR3: TGCGCCAGCAGCCGAGGGGGGGACACTGAAGCTTTCTTT.

The V call is TRBV10-3, the J call TRBJ2-3, with 12 nucleotides matching TRBD2. J gave up 1 base and V 4 bases, and 3 bases lay outside the gene matches. This CDR3 comprises 16 residues. Germline V gene lookup returns CDR1 ENHRY and CDR2 SYGVKD. CDR3 sequence (DNA): TGTGCCATCAGTGGAAGGACTAGCGGGGGCACAGATACGCAGTATTTT. Translating gives CAISGRTSGGTDTQYF.

The chain uses TRBV6-5 and TRBJ2-7; D ambiguous. The CDR3 length is 15 residues. Germline V gene sequence: CDR1 MNHEY, CDR2 SVGAGI. The ends were cut back, 6 bases at V and 2 bases at J, with 17 bases in the middle. The CDR3, as DNA: TGTGCCAGCAGCCGTTACAGTGACAAAGCCTACGAGCAGTACTTC. This encodes CASSRYSDKAYEQYF.

The V call is TRBV4-1, the J call TRBJ2-7, with D uncertain. Per germline, CDR1 MGHRA and CDR2 YSYEKL. The CDR3 runs to 13 residues. V was trimmed by 5 bases and J by 1 base, leaving 9 bases between them. The CDR3 DNA is TGCGCCAGCAGCGCCACGTTATCCTACGAGCAGTACGTC. This gives the protein CASSATLSYEQYV.

This clonotype has more than one count but fewer than ten. The chain employs TRBV7-2 and TRBJ1-2; D is ambiguous. This CDR3 is built from 13 residues. Germline CDR1 SGHTA, CDR2 FQGNSA. Trimming took off 2 bases at V and 4 bases at J, with 8 bases between the two ends. CDR3 loop: CASSLNPGYGYTF. CDR3 nucleotide sequence: TGTGCCAGCAGCTTAAATCCGGGCTATGGCTACACCTTC.

This clonotype was seen more than once but under ten times. The chain's CDR3 is CASRETGGMGSPLHF. CDR3 nucleotide sequence: TGTGCCAGCAGAGAGACAGGGGGCATGGGTTCACCCCTCCACTTT. The J gene is TRBJ1-6, the V gene TRBV27; 10 positions match TRBD1. V shed 6 bases, J shed 9 bases, and the junction held 8 bases outside the gene matches. Germline CDR1 MNHEY, CDR2 SMNVEV (reference sequence). The CDR3 is made up of 15 amino acids.

Only a few counts were recorded for this clonotype. This chain links TRBV7-8 with TRBJ1-1; a weak D match, TRBD1 (6 bases). Trimming took 1 base from V and 0 from J, leaving 12 bases between them. CDR3 length: 16 amino acids. The germline V gene has CDR1 SGHVS and CDR2 FQNEAQ. CDR3 in amino acids: CASSLVGGAVNTEAFF. CDR3 bases: TGTGCCAGCAGCTTAGTGGGGGGCGCGGTGAACACTGAAGCTTTCTTT.

The rearrangement uses TRBV20-1 and TRBJ2-3; D unresolved. Trimming took 1 base from V and 2 from J, leaving 16 bases between them. The CDR3 is 16 residues long. Germline V gene lookup returns CDR1 DFQATT and CDR2 SNEGSKA (reference sequence). In DNA form, the CDR3 reads TGCAGTGCTAGAGGGTGGCCAGCCGAAGACACAGATACGCAGTATTTT. As protein: CSARGWPAEDTDTQYF.

This clonotype has a count of ten or more. The chain is built from TRBV5-1 and TRBJ2-7, with no clear D. Trimming removed 0 bases from V and 6 bases from J, with 13 bases in between. Per germline, CDR1 SGHRS and CDR2 YFSETQ. This CDR3 has 14 amino acids. This CDR3 reads CASSLVLGQIEQYF. The CDR3 bases are TGCGCCAGCAGCTTGGTACTTGGGCAGATCGAGCAGTACTTC.

This clonotype was counted a few times. CDR3 nucleotide sequence: TGTGCCAGCAGCTTCCGAAGGGGCGAAAAACTGTTTTTT. This translates into CASSFRRGEKLFF. The J gene is TRBJ1-4, the V gene TRBV7-3; possibly TRBD1 for D (5 bases). The V gene's germline CDR1 is SGHTA and CDR2 FQGTGA. Trimming took off 3 bases at V and 8 bases at J, with 10 bases between the two ends. This CDR3 spans 13 amino acids.

This clonotype was seen a handful of times. The CDR3 DNA sequence: TGTGCCAGCAGTTTGGGGTCCGGGCCGTACAATGAGCAGTTCTTC. Protein: CASSLGSGPYNEQFF. The chain recombines TRBV6-5 with TRBJ2-1; D call uncertain. The CDR3 covers 15 residues. With 4 bases removed from V and 4 bases from J, the gap between germline ends came to 14 bases. Germline assignment: CDR1 MNHEY and CDR2 SVGAGI.

The chain combines TRBV29-1 with TRBJ2-1; 7 nucleotides agree with TRBD2. Per germline, CDR1 SQVTM and CDR2 ANQGSEA. V lost 7 bases to trimming and J lost 8 bases; unmatched junction nucleotides: 14. CDR3 length equals 14 residues. The CDR3 sequence is CSAASSGPLDEQFF. In DNA form, the CDR3 reads TGCAGCGCCGCTTCTAGCGGTCCTCTGGATGAGCAGTTCTTC.

This clonotype was counted only a few times. This chain uses TRBV5-4 with TRBJ2-3; 9 bases are shared with TRBD2. The CDR3 contains 16 residues. CDR1 is SGHNT and CDR2 is YYREEE in the germline V gene (reference sequence). V was pared by 1 base and J by 1 base, with 4 bases of the junction left unmatched. The CDR3 loop is CASSLTRGGGTDTQYF. The CDR3 DNA reads as TGTGCCAGCAGCTTGACGCGGGGGGGGGGCACAGATACGCAGTATTTT.

This clonotype was seen a few times. The J gene is TRBJ1-1, the V gene TRBV7-9, with D tentatively TRBD1 (5 bases). Germline lookup yields CDR1 SEHNR and CDR2 FQNEAQ (reference sequence). This CDR3 has 13 amino acids. Between the trimmed V and J ends, which lost 1 base and 6 bases, there was a span of 9 bases. CDR3 in amino acids: CASSLVEGSEAFF. CDR3 in DNA: TGTGCCAGCAGCTTAGTGGAGGGGTCTGAAGCTTTCTTT.

The chain has TRBV4-3 and TRBJ2-1; maybe TRBD1 (5 bases). This CDR3 is built from 15 residues. The germline gives CDR1 LGHNA, CDR2 YSLEER. The V and J ends lost 8 bases and 0 bases respectively, with 14 bases between them. The CDR3 protein is CASQNHRSSYNEQFF. The DNA of the CDR3 is TGCGCCAGCCAAAACCACAGGAGCTCCTACAATGAGCAGTTCTTC.

This clonotype was seen a handful of times. The chain carries TRBV20-1 and TRBJ2-2; D not certain. The CDR3 runs to 14 residues. The germline V and J ends were trimmed by 2 bases and 6 bases, with 13 bases remaining between them. Germline assignment: CDR1 DFQATT and CDR2 SNEGSKA (reference sequence). The CDR3 is CSARYHSESGELFF. CDR3 in DNA: TGCAGTGCTAGATACCACAGTGAGTCCGGGGAGCTGTTTTTT.

V gene TRBV29-1 combines with J gene TRBJ2-2; 11 bases are shared with TRBD2. The CDR3 runs to 14 residues. V was pared by 7 bases and J by 6 bases, with 7 bases of the junction left unmatched. Looked up from germline, CDR1 is SQVTM and CDR2 is ANQGSEA. The chain's CDR3 is CSGSGGEISGELFF. Here the CDR3 DNA reads TGCAGCGGTAGCGGGGGGGAGATCTCCGGGGAGCTGTTTTTT.

This clonotype was picked up many times. The CDR3 sequence: CASTPWGEAFF. The DNA of the CDR3 is TGTGCCAGCACCCCATGGGGTGAAGCTTTCTTT. The rearrangement joins TRBV12-3 or TRBV12-4 to TRBJ1-1; no definite D call. The CDR3 runs to 11 residues. Trimming pared 7 bases from V and 7 bases from J, leaving 10 bases between.